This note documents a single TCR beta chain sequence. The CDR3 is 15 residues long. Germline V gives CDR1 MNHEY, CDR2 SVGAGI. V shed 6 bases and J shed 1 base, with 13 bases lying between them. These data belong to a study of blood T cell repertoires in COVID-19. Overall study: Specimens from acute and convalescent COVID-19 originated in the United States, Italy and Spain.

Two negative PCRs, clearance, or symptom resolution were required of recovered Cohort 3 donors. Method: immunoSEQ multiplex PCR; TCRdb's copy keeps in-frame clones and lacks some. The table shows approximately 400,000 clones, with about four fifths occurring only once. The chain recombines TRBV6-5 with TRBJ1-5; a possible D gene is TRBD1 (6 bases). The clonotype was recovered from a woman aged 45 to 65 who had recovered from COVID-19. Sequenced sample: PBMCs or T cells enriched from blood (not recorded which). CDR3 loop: CASSLLTGSNQPQHF. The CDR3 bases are TGTGCCAGCAGCCTCCTAACAGGGAGCAATCAGCCCCAGCATTTT.